This T cell receptor beta chain appears in the sequencing data of a study of T cell repertoires in cytomegalovirus infection. Notes on the study in general: HLA-C-restricted CMV clonotypes gave the most frequent clonotype in two of eight donors.

With regard to this clonotype: Its antigen remains unidentified.

TCRdb called the reads again in MiXCR, with one record for every CDR3 protein. Of hundreds of thousands of distinct CDR3 sequences listed, around 30% were seen once; the top ten hold 11% to 15%. J was trimmed by 8 bases and V by 5 bases; bases with no gene match: 10. The germline gives CDR1 SGHVT, CDR2 SQSDAQ. The CDR3 loop spans 15 amino acids. Source: cultured CD8+ T cells from PBMCs, taken from culture after CMV antigen stimulation. The chain links TRBV7-4 to TRBJ1-4, with TRBD1 identical over 8 bases. This sequence originates from a human donor in good health (CMV status not recorded). Some clones in this sample may be carry-over from other donors' samples. The CDR3 loop is CASSPTAQGAEKLFF. CDR3 coding DNA: TGTGCCAGCAGCCCCACAGCTCAGGGGGCGGAAAAACTGTTTTTT.